The present TCR beta chain was sequenced within a study of blood T cell repertoires in COVID-19. The assay was immunoSEQ multiplex PCR, and TCRdb's table has in-frame clones only and misses some. The sample shows under 150,000 clones, roughly 79% of them seen only once. Unmatched junction bases numbered 7, after V lost 3 bases and J lost 1 base. CDR3 length: 16 amino acids. CDR1 and CDR2 (germline): SGHDN, FVKESK. Sequenced: PBMCs or T cells enriched from blood (not recorded which). The sequence came from a woman between 50 and 59 years old who had recovered from COVID-19. The chain combines TRBV14 with TRBJ2-3; 7 bases fit TRBD2. CDR3 sequence reads: CASSQGLYARTDTQYF. The CDR3 DNA is TGTGCCAGCAGCCAGGGACTATATGCCCGCACAGATACGCAGTATTTT.